These 9 T cell receptor beta chains came from one sample sequenced in a study of CXCR3-negative and CXCR3-positive naive CD8 T cells (dated by TCRdb to between 2017 and 2020). This sample was sequenced with a NextSeq 550. The Human TCR Profiling Kit (MiLaboratory) was used to make UMI-labeled 5' RACE TRB cDNA libraries. TCRdb reprocessed the reads and provides one entry for every CDR3 protein sequence; no DNA is given. The sample table gives about 120,000 distinct CDR3 sequences. In total, the top ten clones hold about 0.44% of the sample. The sequencing input was naive CXCR3- CD8+ T cells from blood. The cell subset or site label here, explained by the study, means: CD45RO-CCR7+CD27+CD95- naive CD8+ T cells lacking CXCR3 (TNR3-). The receptors derive from a human donor in good health. Some clones in this sample may be carry-over from other donors' samples.

This sequence joins TRBV12-3 or TRBV12-4 and TRBJ2-7. There are 14 residues in the CDR3. The CDR3 loop reads CASSLQANSYEQYF.

The rearrangement joins TRBV28 to TRBJ2-1; TCRdb proposes TRBD1, but this gene call is untestable without DNA. This CDR3 is built from 12 residues. In germline, CDR1 is MDHEN, CDR2 SYDVKM. CDR3 protein: CASNDRVNEQFF.

This chain links TRBV29-1 with TRBJ1-2; TCRdb selects TRBD1, and the lack of DNA leaves this call unchecked. Looked up from germline, CDR1 is SQVTM and CDR2 is ANQGSEA. This CDR3 is built from 14 residues. CDR3 in amino acids: CSVEPQGARYGYTF. Using reference TRBV29-1 and TRBJ1-2 for the parts outside the CDR3, the full variable domain is SAVISQKPSRDICQRGTSLTIQCQVDSQVTMMFWYRQQPGQSLTLIATANQGSEATYESGFVIDKFPISRPNLTFSTLTVSNMSPEDSSIYLCSVEPQGARYGYTFGSGTRLTVV.

The chain recombines TRBV7-9 with TRBJ2-5; as DNA is missing, the TRBD1 call by TCRdb cannot be tested. CDR1 and CDR2 (germline): SEHNR, FQNEAQ (reference sequence). CDR3 length: 19 amino acids. CDR3 residues: CASSNIGTGRVEGQETQYF.

This sequence joins TRBV28 and TRBJ2-7. CDR1 is MDHEN and CDR2 is SYDVKM in the germline V gene. The length of the CDR3 is 13 residues. The CDR3 sequence: CASSLAGSYEQYF.

V is TRBV28 and J is TRBJ1-2; without DNA, the TCRdb call of TRBD1 cannot be checked. The germline V gene has CDR1 MDHEN and CDR2 SYDVKM. The CDR3 has 15 amino acids. The CDR3 is CASSQDREVNYGYTF.

The gene calls are TRBV6-6 and TRBJ2-3; TCRdb indicates TRBD1, and absent DNA this call remains unverified. The CDR3 covers 17 residues. Per germline, CDR1 MNHNY and CDR2 SVGAGI (reference sequence). CDR3 in amino acids: CASRERPGQKSTDTQYF.

The chain employs TRBV29-1 and TRBJ2-7; TCRdb designates TRBD2, a call that cannot be tested without DNA. CDR1 SQVTM and CDR2 ANQGSEA come from the germline V gene. This CDR3 spans 12 amino acids. CDR3 sequence reads: CSVGLATYEQYF.

This chain uses TRBV9 with TRBJ2-1; TCRdb calls TRBD1, which cannot be checked without DNA. This CDR3 contains 19 residues. Germline values: CDR1 SGDLS, CDR2 YYNGEE. CDR3 sequence: CASSEPSAGGGGAYNEQFF.